Presented here are 8 T cell receptor beta chains from one specimen sequenced in a study of cytomegalovirus exposure and HLA in healthy donors. Both 60 Vbeta primers and 13 Jbeta primers went into the PCR. The table came from immunoSEQ multiplex PCR; TCRdb's copy has only in-frame clones and leaves some out. The table includes approximately 150,000 clones, 80% detected once. The specimen was PBMCs. The receptors come from a man between 18 and 35 years old in good health and CMV-seropositive.

The chain carries TRBV5-1 and TRBJ2-2; possible D gene TRBD2, 5 bases. CDR1 is SGHRS and CDR2 is YFSETQ in the germline V gene. This CDR3 is 15 amino acids long. Trimming stripped 4 bases from V and 4 bases from J, with 14 bases between. CDR3 in DNA: TGCGCCAGCAGCCCCGAGGGAGCGAGCACCGGGGAGCTGTTTTTT. Protein product: CASSPEGASTGELFF. Full variable domain (outside the CDR3, taken from reference TRBV5-1 and TRBJ2-2): KAGVTQTPRYLIKTRGQQVTLSCSPISGHRSVSWYQQTPGQGLQFLFEYFSETQRNKGNFPGRFSGRQFSNSRSEMNVSTLELGDSALYLCASSPEGASTGELFFGEGSRLTVL.

The chain employs TRBV10-3 and TRBJ1-1; D uncertain. The V gene lost 2 bases and the J gene lost 8 bases, with 12 bases spanning the gap. Germline-derived CDR1 and CDR2 are ENHRY and SYGVKD. The CDR3 has 13 residues. Here the CDR3 DNA reads TGTGCCATCAGTGAGGCCGGGAAATCCGAAGCTTTCTTT. Translated: CAISEAGKSEAFF.

The V and J genes are TRBV9 and TRBJ2-3; no clear D gene. Germline V gene sequence: CDR1 SGDLS, CDR2 YYNGEE. Trimming took 4 bases from V and 10 from J, leaving 13 bases between them. The CDR3 is 12 amino acids. The CDR3 nucleotides read TGTGCCAGCAGCTACTCATATACTCCGCAGTATTTT. This gives the protein CASSYSYTPQYF.

V and J are TRBV4-3 and TRBJ1-4, with 10 bases fitting TRBD1. With V trimmed by 8 bases and J by 2 bases, 8 bases remained unmatched. This CDR3 region has 16 residues. Germline CDR1 LGHNA, CDR2 YSLEER. The CDR3: CASRQGAVRTNEKLFF. In nucleotides, the CDR3 is TGCGCCAGCCGACAGGGGGCGGTGAGGACTAATGAAAAACTGTTTTTT.

This chain's CDR3 is CASSRPLEGYSYEQYF. The CDR3 DNA reads as TGCGCCAGCAGCCGACCGCTGGAGGGATACTCCTACGAGCAGTACTTC. This chain connects TRBV5-1 to TRBJ2-7, with a possible D match to TRBD2 (6 bases). This CDR3 contains 16 residues. V lost 4 bases, J lost 0 bases, and 17 bases lay in between. The germline CDR1 and CDR2 sequences are SGHRS and YFSETQ.

This chain uses TRBV4-1 with TRBJ1-4; 12 positions match TRBD1. Per germline, CDR1 MGHRA and CDR2 YSYEKL. The V and J ends lost 4 bases and 5 bases, in that order; junction bases with no gene match: 2. The CDR3 loop spans 15 amino acids. The CDR3, as DNA: TGCGCCAGCAGCCCGGGGACAGGGGGCAATGAAAAACTGTTTTTT. Its translation: CASSPGTGGNEKLFF.

The V gene is TRBV14, the J gene TRBJ1-1, with no clear D. The germline V gene has CDR1 SGHDN and CDR2 FVKESK. The CDR3 sequence is 13 residues long. V lost 4 bases to trimming and J lost 1 base, with 7 bases between them. CDR3 in amino acids: CASSLGRNTEAFF. The CDR3 DNA sequence: TGTGCCAGCAGCCTGGGCCGGAACACTGAAGCTTTCTTT.

The V gene is TRBV5-1, the J gene TRBJ2-2; 8 bases line up with TRBD1. Germline V CDR1 and CDR2: SGHRS, YFSETQ. This CDR3 is built from 16 residues. Unmatched junction bases numbered 6, after V lost 1 base and J lost 4 bases. CDR3 bases: TGCGCCAGCAGCTTGCCCCGACAGGGGACCACCGGGGAGCTGTTTTTT. As protein: CASSLPRQGTTGELFF. Full variable domain (missing parts from reference TRBV5-1 and TRBJ2-2): KAGVTQTPRYLIKTRGQQVTLSCSPISGHRSVSWYQQTPGQGLQFLFEYFSETQRNKGNFPGRFSGRQFSNSRSEMNVSTLELGDSALYLCASSLPRQGTTGELFFGEGSRLTVL.